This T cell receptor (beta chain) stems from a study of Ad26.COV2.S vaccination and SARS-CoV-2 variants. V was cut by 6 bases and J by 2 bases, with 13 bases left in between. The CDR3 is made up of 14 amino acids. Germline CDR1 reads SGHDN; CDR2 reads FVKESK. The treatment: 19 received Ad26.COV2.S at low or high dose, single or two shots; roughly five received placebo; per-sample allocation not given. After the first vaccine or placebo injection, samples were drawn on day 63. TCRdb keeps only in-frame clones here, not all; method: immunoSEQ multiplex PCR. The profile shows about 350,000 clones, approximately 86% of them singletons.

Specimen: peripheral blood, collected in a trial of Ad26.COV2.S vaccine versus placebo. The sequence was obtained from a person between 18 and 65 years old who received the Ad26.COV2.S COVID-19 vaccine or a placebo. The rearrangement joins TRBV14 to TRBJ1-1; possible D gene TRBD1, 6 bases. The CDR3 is CASSQGQFNTEAFF. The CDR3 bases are TGTGCCAGCAGTCAGGGGCAGTTCAACACTGAAGCTTTCTTT. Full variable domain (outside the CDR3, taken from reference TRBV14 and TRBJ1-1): EAGVTQFPSHSVIEKGQTVTLRCDPISGHDNLYWYRRVMGKEIKFLLHFVKESKQDESGMPNNRFLAERTGGTYSTLKVQPAELEDSGVYFCASSQGQFNTEAFFGQGTRLTVV.